This TCR beta chain was captured in a study of identical twins. A single record per CDR3 protein comes from TCRdb applying MiXCR to the 5' RACE reads. The sample contains fewer than 350,000 distinct CDR3 sequences, 8% to 9% of which appear only once. Notes on the study in general: Out-of-frame alpha sequences shared by twins showed excess low generation probability.

Between the trimmed V and J ends, which lost 6 bases and 5 bases, there was a span of 16 bases. This CDR3 has 15 amino acids. A note on this clonotype: Its antigen remains unidentified.

In addition, the sample was reused for a study of yellow fever vaccine responses in identical twins.

V gene TRBV12-3 or TRBV12-4 combines with J gene TRBJ2-2; no firm D call. The origin of this receptor is a woman aged 18 to 35 in good health. Sequencing was carried out using memory (CD45RO+) T cells sorted from blood. Here the CDR3 reads CASRSPISRTGELFF. In DNA form, the CDR3 reads TGTGCCAGCAGATCCCCAATCTCACGAACCGGGGAGCTGTTTTTT.